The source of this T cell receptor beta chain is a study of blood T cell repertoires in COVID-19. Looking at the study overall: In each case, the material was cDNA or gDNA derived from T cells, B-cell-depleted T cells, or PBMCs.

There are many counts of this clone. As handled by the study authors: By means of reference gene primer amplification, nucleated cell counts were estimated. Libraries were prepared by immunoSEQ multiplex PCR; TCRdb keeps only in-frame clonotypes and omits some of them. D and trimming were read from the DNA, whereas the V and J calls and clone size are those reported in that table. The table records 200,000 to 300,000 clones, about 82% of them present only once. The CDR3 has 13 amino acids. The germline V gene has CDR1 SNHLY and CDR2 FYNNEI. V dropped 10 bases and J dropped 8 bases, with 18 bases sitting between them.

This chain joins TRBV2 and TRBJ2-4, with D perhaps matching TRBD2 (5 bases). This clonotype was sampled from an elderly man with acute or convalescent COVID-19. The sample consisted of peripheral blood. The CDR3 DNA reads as TGTGCCATCGACTCGGGGAGAGCTGACATTCAGTACTTC. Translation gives CAIDSGRADIQYF.